One sample yielded the 21 T cell receptor beta chains listed below, sequenced in a study of human T cells and chemical hapten exposure. Time point noted: patch test 1, 2 weeks after DPC sensitization. Sample treatment: therapeutic diphenylcyclopropenone sensitization with weekly scalp DPC. TCRdb analysed the RACE reads with MiXCR anew, one entry per CDR3 protein. The sample records about 120,000 distinct CDR3 sequences, around 10% being singletons. Sample: whole blood, taken in connection with sensitization to the hapten diphenylcyclopropenone (DPC). The receptor set was obtained from a woman between 50 and 59 years old with alopecia areata. Some clones in this sample may be carry-over from other donors' samples.

A few counts support this clonotype. J is TRBJ2-3 and V is TRBV11-2; the D is unclear. CDR1 is SGHAT, CDR2 FQNNGV, per germline. Trimming removed 3 bases from V and 4 bases from J, with 5 bases in between. The CDR3 has 12 amino acids. The CDR3 here is CASSFSADTQYF. As DNA, the CDR3 is TGTGCCAGCAGCTTTTCAGCAGATACGCAGTATTTT.

This clonotype has at least ten counts. The V and J genes are TRBV7-9 and TRBJ1-1; D is uncertain. This CDR3 region has 14 residues. Germline V CDR1 and CDR2: SEHNR, FQNEAQ (reference sequence). With 2 bases removed from V and 1 base from J, the gap between germline ends came to 8 bases. Written as DNA, the CDR3 is TGTGCCAGCAGCTTACAGGCCGGGAACACTGAAGCTTTCTTT. Its protein product is CASSLQAGNTEAFF. Complete variable domain (other parts from reference TRBV7-9 and TRBJ1-1): DTGVSQNPRHKITKRGQNVTFRCDPISEHNRLYWYRQTLGQGPEFLTYFQNEAQLEKSRLLSDRFSAERPKGSFSTLEIQRTEQGDSAMYLCASSLQAGNTEAFFGQGTRLTVV.

This clonotype was observed a handful of times. This chain's CDR3 is CASSPIQEQNTEAFF. CDR3 DNA sequence: TGCGCCAGCAGCCCCATTCAGGAGCAGAACACTGAAGCTTTCTTT. The J gene is TRBJ1-1, the V gene TRBV4-1; no reliable D call. This CDR3 has 15 amino acids. V was trimmed by 4 bases and J by 1 base, leaving 13 bases between them. Germline loops: CDR1 MGHRA, CDR2 YSYEKL.

For the CDR3, the DNA is TGTGCCAGCAGCGTAACCGGGACGAACACCGGGGAGCTGTTTTTT. Protein: CASSVTGTNTGELFF. The V call is TRBV9, the J call TRBJ2-2, with D possibly being TRBD2 (5 bases). The CDR3 totals 15 residues. CDR1 SGDLS and CDR2 YYNGEE come from the germline V gene. V lost 1 base to trimming and J lost 0 bases, with 7 bases between them.

The sample holds a few counts of this clonotype. The V call is TRBV4-1, the J call TRBJ2-7, with D perhaps being TRBD1 or TRBD2 (5 bases each). The germline CDR1 and CDR2 sequences are MGHRA and YSYEKL. The germline V and J ends were trimmed by 1 base and 3 bases, with 13 bases remaining between them. The CDR3 loop spans 15 amino acids. The CDR3 region is CASSQAGTGLYEQYF. CDR3 sequence (DNA): TGCGCCAGCAGCCAAGCCGGGACGGGGCTCTACGAGCAGTACTTC.

Many counts were recorded for this clonotype. This chain uses TRBV28 with TRBJ1-1; no clear D gene. Germline values: CDR1 MDHEN, CDR2 SYDVKM. The CDR3 length is 12 residues. The ends were cut back, 0 bases at V and 4 bases at J, with 3 bases in the middle. CDR3 loop: CASSLWSTEAFF. DNA for the CDR3: TGTGCCAGCAGTTTATGGAGCACTGAAGCTTTCTTT.

This clonotype was seen a handful of times. The V gene is TRBV7-8, the J gene TRBJ2-4; 10 bases agree with TRBD1. Losses at the gene ends were 5 bases for V and 1 base for J; bases not matched to a gene: 11. Germline CDR1 and CDR2: SGHVS and FQNEAQ. The CDR3 is made up of 18 amino acids. CDR3 residues: CASSPGTGASMAKNIQYF. The CDR3 DNA sequence: TGTGCCAGCAGCCCCGGGACAGGGGCAAGTATGGCCAAAAACATTCAGTACTTC.

The genes are TRBV29-1 and TRBJ2-2; TRBD1 agrees at 8 bases. After removal of 5 bases from V and 2 bases from J, the junction contained 7 bases not matched to a gene. The V gene's germline CDR1 is SQVTM and CDR2 ANQGSEA. The CDR3 extends over 15 amino acids. CDR3 in DNA: TGCAGCGTTAGTCTGACAGGGGCTAACACCGGGGAGCTGTTTTTT. This encodes CSVSLTGANTGELFF.

This clonotype was detected ten times or more. The rearrangement joins TRBV6-6 to TRBJ1-5, with TRBD1 identical over 10 bases. The trim removed 5 bases at V and 4 bases at J, leaving 5 bases unmatched. From germline, CDR1 is MNHNY and CDR2 SVGAGI (reference sequence). The CDR3 contains 15 residues. The CDR3 nucleotides read TGTGCCAGCAGTGAGACAGGGGGCCTTAATCAGCCCCAGCATTTT. It codes for CASSETGGLNQPQHF.

A note on this clonotype: A much larger clone differs by one base, so this may be a read error. The rearrangement links TRBV4-1 to TRBJ2-3; 7 positions match TRBD2. From germline, CDR1 is MGHRA and CDR2 YSYEKL. The J segment lost 4 bases and the V segment lost 4 bases, leaving 5 bases of the junction unmatched. The CDR3 runs 14 residues. CDR3 protein: CASSPTGGPDTQYF. The CDR3 region has the DNA TGCGCCAGCAGCCCAACGGGGGGTCCAGATACGCAGTATTTT.

This clonotype has a count of ten or more. J is TRBJ2-7 and V is TRBV6-2 or TRBV6-3, with D unclear. V was trimmed by 6 bases and J by 6 bases, leaving 9 bases between them. The length of the CDR3 is 11 residues. Germline loops: CDR1 MNHEY, CDR2 SVGEGT. The CDR3 DNA reads as TGTGCCAGCAGACACCTACTCGAGCAGTACTTC. As protein: CASRHLLEQYF.

The chain links TRBV12-3 or TRBV12-4 to TRBJ1-1; D ambiguous. The ends were cut back, 6 bases at V and 0 bases at J, with 8 bases in the middle. This CDR3 spans 13 amino acids. This CDR3 is CASSQQVNTEAFF. The CDR3 nucleotides read TGTGCCAGCAGCCAACAAGTGAACACTGAAGCTTTCTTT.

This clonotype was seen at least ten times. The rearrangement links TRBV5-1 to TRBJ1-4; D is possibly TRBD1 (6 bases). The CDR3 consists of 13 residues. Trimming shortened V by 3 bases and J by 8 bases, and 11 bases separated the two germline ends. CDR1 and CDR2 (germline): SGHRS, YFSETQ. The CDR3 protein is CASSWEDREKLFF. Here the CDR3 DNA reads TGCGCCAGCAGCTGGGAAGACAGGGAAAAACTGTTTTTT.

This sequence joins TRBV20-1 and TRBJ1-1, with a weak D call TRBD1 (5 bases). Germline-derived CDR1 and CDR2 are DFQATT and SNEGSKA (reference sequence). Trimming took off 6 bases at V and 3 bases at J, with 11 bases between the two ends. The CDR3 sequence is 12 residues long. CDR3: CSAPGRDTEAFF. Here the CDR3 DNA reads TGCAGTGCGCCGGGACGGGACACTGAAGCTTTCTTT.

In this sample, this clonotype turned up a few times. The chain recombines TRBV5-1 with TRBJ2-7; 7 bases are a match to TRBD1. The CDR3 covers 12 residues. The junction had 2 bases not matched to a gene; V was cut back by 5 bases and J by 3 bases. CDR1 SGHRS and CDR2 YFSETQ come from the germline V gene. CDR3 DNA sequence: TGCGCCAGCAGGAGGGACAGCTACGAGCAGTACTTC. Encoded protein: CASRRDSYEQYF.

This clonotype was counted only a few times. The chain employs TRBV28 and TRBJ2-5; D gene uncertain. The CDR3 runs 15 residues. The germline CDR1 and CDR2 sequences are MDHEN and SYDVKM. V shed 2 bases and J shed 1 base, with 11 bases lying between them. This chain's CDR3 is CASSLPTTTQETQYF. Here the CDR3 DNA reads TGTGCCAGCAGTTTACCGACAACCACCCAAGAGACCCAGTACTTC. Full variable domain (missing parts from reference TRBV28 and TRBJ2-5): DVKVTQSSRYLVKRTGEKVFLECVQDMDHENMFWYRQDPGLGLRLIYFSYDVKMKEKGDIPEGYSVSREKKERFSLILESASTNQTSMYLCASSLPTTTQETQYFGPGTRLLVL.

This clonotype has a count of ten or more. The chain employs TRBV7-9 and TRBJ1-5; D unresolved. V was cut by 3 bases and J by 4 bases, with 7 bases left in between. The CDR3 length is 13 residues. CDR1 is SEHNR and CDR2 is FQNEAQ in the germline V gene (reference sequence). The CDR3 DNA reads as TGTGCCAGCAGCTTGCAGCTTAATCAGCCCCAGCATTTT. Protein sequence: CASSLQLNQPQHF.

This clonotype has ten or more counts. The chain has TRBV6-5 and TRBJ1-1; D ambiguous. With 0 bases removed from V and 1 base from J, the gap between germline ends came to 3 bases. The V gene's germline CDR1 is MNHEY and CDR2 SVGAGI. The CDR3 spans 13 residues. CDR3 nucleotide sequence: TGTGCCAGCAGTTACTCCAGGAACACTGAAGCTTTCTTT. Translated: CASSYSRNTEAFF.

This clonotype was seen ten or more times. The chain joins TRBV6-5 to TRBJ1-1, with D unresolved. Germline-derived CDR1 and CDR2 are MNHEY and SVGAGI. The CDR3 spans 11 residues. Deletions cut 0 bases from V and 9 bases from J, with 5 bases between. The CDR3 spells CASSYSRQAFF. The DNA for the CDR3 is TGTGCCAGCAGTTACTCGCGTCAAGCTTTCTTT.

The table lists this clonotype with a few counts. The J gene is TRBJ2-7, the V gene TRBV28, with D hard to call. CDR1 MDHEN and CDR2 SYDVKM come from the germline V gene. The CDR3 runs to 14 residues. V was cut by 5 bases and J by 5 bases, with 16 bases left in between. CDR3 amino acids: CASSLVGEWHEQYF. The CDR3 DNA reads TGTGCCAGCAGTCTCGTCGGCGAATGGCACGAGCAGTACTTC. Full variable domain (rest looked up from reference TRBV28 and TRBJ2-7): DVKVTQSSRYLVKRTGEKVFLECVQDMDHENMFWYRQDPGLGLRLIYFSYDVKMKEKGDIPEGYSVSREKKERFSLILESASTNQTSMYLCASSLVGEWHEQYFGPGTRLTVT.

The chain has TRBV6-2 or TRBV6-3 and TRBJ1-2; D is unclear. Germline V gene sequence: CDR1 MNHEY, CDR2 SVGEGT. V lost 6 bases and J lost 2, with 16 bases in between. The CDR3 is 15 amino acids. Here the CDR3 DNA reads TGTGCCAGCAGCCCCTGGGCTGGAGAGAACTATGGCTACACCTTC. This translates into CASSPWAGENYGYTF.